These 16 T cell receptor beta chains originate from one sample sequenced in a study of blood T cell repertoires in COVID-19. The repertoire was sequenced with immunoSEQ multiplex PCR; TCRdb's copy has only in-frame clones and lacks some. The sample gives approximately 220,000 clones, approximately 90% of which show up once; around 3.8% is in the top ten. Sequencing input: PBMCs or T cells enriched from blood (not recorded which). The receptors originated from a woman in her thirties or forties with acute COVID-19.

Here the CDR3 reads CASSLVQGPTNYGYTF. For the CDR3, the DNA is TGTGCCAGCAGCTTAGTACAGGGCCCTACCAACTATGGCTACACCTTC. This chain connects TRBV7-9 to TRBJ1-2, with TRBD1 as a possible D gene (6 bases). Germline V gene data show CDR1 as SEHNR and CDR2 as FQNEAQ (reference sequence). V lost 1 base, J lost 2 bases, and 14 bases lay in between. This CDR3 comprises 16 residues.

This clone was seen a handful of times. The chain links TRBV19 to TRBJ1-1; D might be TRBD1 (5 bases). Germline values: CDR1 LNHDA, CDR2 SQIVND (reference sequence). The CDR3 runs to 15 residues. Trimming left V 3 bases short and J 1 base short, with 12 bases between. CDR3 region: CASSIGAGRNTEAFF. In DNA form, the CDR3 reads TGTGCCAGTAGTATTGGGGCAGGCCGGAACACTGAAGCTTTCTTT. The full variable domain, rest sourced from reference TRBV19 and TRBJ1-1, is DGGITQSPKYLFRKEGQNVTLSCEQNLNHDAMYWYRQDPGQGLRLIYYSQIVNDFQKGDIAEGYSVSREKKESFPLTVTSAQKNPTAFYLCASSIGAGRNTEAFFGQGTRLTVV.

The chain is built from TRBV19 and TRBJ2-3, with a possible D match to TRBD1 (5 bases). Germline assignment: CDR1 LNHDA and CDR2 SQIVND (reference sequence). V was cut by 3 bases and J by 2 bases, with 12 bases left in between. This CDR3 comprises 15 residues. This chain's CDR3 is CASSIAGRSTDTQYF. The CDR3 DNA reads as TGTGCCAGTAGTATCGCAGGGCGCTCCACAGATACGCAGTATTTT. The variable domain in full, with the rest retrieved from reference TRBV19 and TRBJ2-3, is DGGITQSPKYLFRKEGQNVTLSCEQNLNHDAMYWYRQDPGQGLRLIYYSQIVNDFQKGDIAEGYSVSREKKESFPLTVTSAQKNPTAFYLCASSIAGRSTDTQYFGPGTRLTVL.

The CDR3 here is CASSPGGGRNTEAFF. In nucleotides, the CDR3 is TGTGCCAGCAGCCCCGGGGGGGGGCGGAACACTGAAGCTTTCTTT. The V call is TRBV7-2, the J call TRBJ1-1; TRBD1 is a possible D gene (6 bases). Trimming cost V 5 bases and J 1 base, with 14 bases left between them. Per germline, CDR1 SGHTA and CDR2 FQGNSA. This CDR3 is 15 amino acids long. The full variable domain, its missing parts supplied by reference TRBV7-2 and TRBJ1-1, is GAGVSQSPSNKVTEKGKDVELRCDPISGHTALYWYRQSLGQGLEFLIYFQGNSAPDKSGLPSDRFSAERTGGSVSTLTIQRTQQEDSAVYLCASSPGGGRNTEAFFGQGTRLTVV.

CDR3 sequence: CASSLGRDEAFF. The CDR3 region has the DNA TGTGCCAGCAGCCTAGGTCGGGATGAAGCTTTCTTT. This chain links TRBV7-9 with TRBJ1-1; D unresolved. The CDR3 is 12 amino acids. Trimming pared 5 bases from V and 7 bases from J, leaving 11 bases between. Per germline, CDR1 SEHNR and CDR2 FQNEAQ (reference sequence).

In its sample, this clone was seen once. The chain uses TRBV9 and TRBJ1-2; 7 bases align to TRBD1. CDR3 length equals 16 residues. After removal of 2 bases from V and 7 bases from J, the junction contained 14 bases not matched to a gene. CDR1 is SGDLS, CDR2 YYNGEE, per germline. CDR3 DNA: TGTGCCAGCAGCGTGGAGTTAACGACAGGGTATTCTGGCTACACCTTC. Protein product: CASSVELTTGYSGYTF.

The chain joins TRBV6-5 to TRBJ1-1, with D maybe TRBD1 (5 bases). Trimming took 7 bases from V and 6 from J, leaving 18 bases between them. The CDR3 is made up of 14 amino acids. Germline CDR1 is MNHEY and CDR2 is SVGAGI. CDR3 residues: CASTTAPIVSEAFF. For the CDR3, the DNA is TGTGCCAGCACGACAGCCCCTATTGTCTCTGAAGCTTTCTTT.

This chain connects TRBV5-1 to TRBJ1-1; D is unclear. The CDR3 totals 13 residues. Per the germline V gene, CDR1 is SGHRS and CDR2 is YFSETQ. V was clipped by 6 bases and J by 3 bases, with 12 bases between them. As DNA, the CDR3 is TGCGCCAGCACCGAGGGCGTTGACACTGAAGCTTTCTTT. Translation gives CASTEGVDTEAFF.

V and J are TRBV7-9 and TRBJ2-7; 9 bases agree with TRBD2. This CDR3 region has 12 residues. The J segment lost 5 bases and the V segment lost 4 bases, leaving 0 bases of the junction unmatched. The germline gives CDR1 SEHNR, CDR2 FQNEAQ (reference sequence). DNA of the CDR3: TGTGCCAGCAGCTCTAGCGGGGACGAGCAGTACTTC. Translating gives CASSSSGDEQYF.

V gene TRBV24-1 combines with J gene TRBJ2-3, with D possibly matching TRBD1 (5 bases). Germline loops: CDR1 KGHDR, CDR2 SFDVKD. V was pared by 7 bases and J by 6 bases, with 13 bases between. This CDR3 contains 13 residues. CDR3 sequence (DNA): TGTGCCACCAGGTTTCAGGGTAGCGATACGCAGTATTTT. It yields the protein CATRFQGSDTQYF.

J is TRBJ2-5 and V is TRBV11-2, with TRBD2 as a possible D gene (5 bases). CDR1 and CDR2 (germline): SGHAT, FQNNGV. The CDR3 has 13 amino acids. Trimming removed 5 bases from V and 5 bases from J, with 12 bases in between. CDR3 DNA: TGTGCCAGCAGCCCTTTACCGGGGGAGACCCAGTACTTC. It translates to CASSPLPGETQYF.

This CDR3 is CASSFRTPGQGNTEAFF. In nucleotides, the CDR3 is TGTGCCAGCAGCTTCAGAACACCGGGACAGGGGAACACTGAAGCTTTCTTT. This chain connects TRBV11-2 to TRBJ1-1; 9 bases map to TRBD1. The CDR3 spans 17 residues. Per germline, CDR1 SGHAT and CDR2 FQNNGV. With 3 bases clipped from V and 1 base from J, the junction kept 9 bases outside the gene matches.

This clone was seen a single time. DNA for the CDR3: TGTGCCAGCAAGGGGGCGGGACAGGCCCTCGCTAACTATGGCTACACCTTC. Translated: CASKGAGQALANYGYTF. The chain joins TRBV27 to TRBJ1-2, with 8 bases aligning to TRBD1. Germline values: CDR1 MNHEY, CDR2 SMNVEV (reference sequence). The CDR3 runs 17 residues. V gave up 7 bases and J gave up 0 bases; unmatched junction bases: 13.

CDR3: CASSFRDIAYGYTF. CDR3 in DNA: TGTGCCAGCAGCTTCCGGGACATAGCCTATGGCTACACCTTC. The rearrangement links TRBV5-4 to TRBJ1-2; D is possibly TRBD1 (6 bases). Trimming stripped 2 bases from V and 4 bases from J, with 12 bases between. Germline V gene sequence: CDR1 SGHNT, CDR2 YYREEE (reference sequence). This CDR3 is 14 amino acids long.

This clone was observed once. This rearrangement joins TRBV9 to TRBJ1-1, with D unclear. CDR1 and CDR2 (germline): SGDLS, YYNGEE. The CDR3 covers 15 residues. Trimming removed 0 bases from V and 1 base from J, with 10 bases in between. This chain's CDR3 is CASSVDPERNTEAFF. As DNA, the CDR3 is TGTGCCAGCAGCGTAGACCCAGAACGGAACACTGAAGCTTTCTTT. The full variable domain, in which reference TRBV9 and TRBJ1-1 provide the parts outside the CDR3, is DSGVTQTPKHLITATGQRVTLRCSPRSGDLSVYWYQQSLDQGLQFLIQYYNGEERAKGNILERFSAQQFPDLHSELNLSSLELGDSALYFCASSVDPERNTEAFFGQGTRLTVV.

The chain couples TRBV3-1 (or the pseudogene TRBV3-2) to TRBJ2-3; maybe TRBD2 (7 bases). Germline loops: CDR1 LGHDT, CDR2 YNNKEL (reference sequence). V was trimmed by 4 bases and J by 6 bases, leaving 26 bases between them. The CDR3 extends over 18 amino acids. CDR3 loop: CASSLNLGRGPSWDTQYF. In nucleotides, the CDR3 is TGTGCCAGCAGCCTCAACTTGGGGCGGGGGCCCTCGTGGGATACGCAGTATTTT.